This T cell receptor (beta chain) was documented in a study of T cell responses to AZD1222 COVID-19 vaccine. Deletions cut 6 bases from V and 5 bases from J, with 12 bases between. CDR3 size: 13 residues. Germline V gene data show CDR1 as MNHEY and CDR2 as SMNVEV (reference sequence). Overall study findings and caveats: A mostly white British donor set with more females was recruited, and clonal diversity was possibly underestimated.

Here immunoSEQ multiplex PCR was the method, and the copy in TCRdb shows in-frame clones only, minus some. The repertoire holds some 60,000 clones, with about 86% as singletons. Of note for this clone: Its antigen is unidentified.

The sequences come from peripheral blood, collected 28 days after the second AZD1222 dose. This TCR was recovered from an adult who received the AZD1222 COVID-19 vaccine. The J gene is TRBJ2-3, the V gene TRBV27, with unresolved D. CDR3 DNA sequence: TGTGCCAGCAGCCTAAGATGGGAAGATACGCAGTATTTT. Its translation is CASSLRWEDTQYF.